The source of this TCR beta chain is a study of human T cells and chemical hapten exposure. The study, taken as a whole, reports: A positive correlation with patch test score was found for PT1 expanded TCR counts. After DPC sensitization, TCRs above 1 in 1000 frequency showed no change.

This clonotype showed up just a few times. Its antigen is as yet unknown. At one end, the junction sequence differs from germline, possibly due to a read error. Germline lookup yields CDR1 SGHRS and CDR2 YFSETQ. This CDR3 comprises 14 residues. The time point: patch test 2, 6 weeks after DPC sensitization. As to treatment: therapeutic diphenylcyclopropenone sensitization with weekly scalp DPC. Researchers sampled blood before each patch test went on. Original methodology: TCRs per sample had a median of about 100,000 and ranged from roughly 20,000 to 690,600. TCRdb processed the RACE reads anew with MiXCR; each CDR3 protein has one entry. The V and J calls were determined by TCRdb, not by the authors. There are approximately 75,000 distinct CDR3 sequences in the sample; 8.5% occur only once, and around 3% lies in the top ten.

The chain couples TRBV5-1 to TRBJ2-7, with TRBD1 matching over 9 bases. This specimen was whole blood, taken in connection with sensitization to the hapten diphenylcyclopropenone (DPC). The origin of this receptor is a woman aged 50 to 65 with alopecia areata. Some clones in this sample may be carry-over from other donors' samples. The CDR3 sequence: CASSLLGQGSEEYF. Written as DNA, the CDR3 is TGCGCCAGCAGCTTGCTGGGACAGGGTAGCGAGGAGTACTTC.